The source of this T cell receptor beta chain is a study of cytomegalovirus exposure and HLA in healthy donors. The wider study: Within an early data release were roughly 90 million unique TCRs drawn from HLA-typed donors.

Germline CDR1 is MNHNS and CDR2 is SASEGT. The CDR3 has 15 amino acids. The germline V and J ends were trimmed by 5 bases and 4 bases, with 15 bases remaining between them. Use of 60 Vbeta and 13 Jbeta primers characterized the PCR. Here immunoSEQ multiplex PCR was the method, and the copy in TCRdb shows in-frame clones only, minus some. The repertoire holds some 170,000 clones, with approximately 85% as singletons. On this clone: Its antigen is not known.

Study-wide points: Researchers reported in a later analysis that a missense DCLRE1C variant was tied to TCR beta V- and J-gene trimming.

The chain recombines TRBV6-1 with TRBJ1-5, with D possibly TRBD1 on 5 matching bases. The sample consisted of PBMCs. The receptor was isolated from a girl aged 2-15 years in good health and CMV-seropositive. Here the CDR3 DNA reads TGTGCCAGCAGTTCCCGCTCGGCAGGGAATCAGCCCCAGCATTTT. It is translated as CASSSRSAGNQPQHF.